These T cell receptor beta chains were read from a single sample in a study of blood T cell repertoires in COVID-19. The protocol was immunoSEQ multiplex PCR, while the TCRdb copy is restricted to in-frame clones and leaves out a portion. This table has some 97,000 clones, roughly 92% appearing once. Source material: peripheral blood. These receptor sequences come from a man between 60 and 75 years old with acute or convalescent COVID-19. The conserved cysteine and the conserved F or W are not part of the CDR3 here. Fields, in order: CDR3 protein, J gene, V gene.

cdr3_aa: ASSIGTGLNTEAF; j_call: TRBJ1-1; v_call: TRBV19
cdr3_aa: ASSFDRVGTEAF; j_call: TRBJ1-1; v_call: TRBV11-1
cdr3_aa: ASSLGGRGLNTEAF; j_call: TRBJ1-1; v_call: TRBV7-8
cdr3_aa: ASSPDSSDTQY; j_call: TRBJ2-3; v_call: TRBV19
cdr3_aa: ATSAPRQGLYNEQF; j_call: TRBJ2-1; v_call: TRBV24-1
cdr3_aa: ASSKDGLGNTEAF; j_call: TRBJ1-1; v_call: TRBV21-1
cdr3_aa: AWTAPLTGRANSPLH; j_call: TRBJ1-6; v_call: TRBV30
cdr3_aa: ASSFTGNYGYT; j_call: TRBJ1-2; v_call: TRBV9
cdr3_aa: AWSVGAGTNEQY; j_call: TRBJ2-7; v_call: TRBV30
cdr3_aa: STQDTYNEQF; j_call: TRBJ2-1; v_call: TRBV29-1